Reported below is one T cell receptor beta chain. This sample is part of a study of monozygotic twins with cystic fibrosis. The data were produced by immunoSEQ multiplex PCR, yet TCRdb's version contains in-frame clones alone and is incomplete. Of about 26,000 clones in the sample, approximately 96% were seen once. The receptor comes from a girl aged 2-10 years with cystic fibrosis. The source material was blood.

The CDR3 DNA is TGTGCCAGCAGCCCGGACAGAAACAATGAGCAGTTCTTC. Translating it yields CASSPDRNNEQFF. The chain couples TRBV11-2 to TRBJ2-1; tentative D call: TRBD1 (6 bases). The CDR3 contains 13 residues. The ends were cut back, 5 bases at V and 5 bases at J, with 10 bases in the middle. Germline CDR1 is SGHAT and CDR2 is FQNNGV. Full variable domain (outside the CDR3, taken from reference TRBV11-2 and TRBJ2-1): EAGVAQSPRYKIIEKRQSVAFWCNPISGHATLYWYQQILGQGPKLLIQFQNNGVVDDSQLPKDRFSAERLKGVDSTLKIQPAKLEDSAVYLCASSPDRNNEQFFGPGTRLTVL.